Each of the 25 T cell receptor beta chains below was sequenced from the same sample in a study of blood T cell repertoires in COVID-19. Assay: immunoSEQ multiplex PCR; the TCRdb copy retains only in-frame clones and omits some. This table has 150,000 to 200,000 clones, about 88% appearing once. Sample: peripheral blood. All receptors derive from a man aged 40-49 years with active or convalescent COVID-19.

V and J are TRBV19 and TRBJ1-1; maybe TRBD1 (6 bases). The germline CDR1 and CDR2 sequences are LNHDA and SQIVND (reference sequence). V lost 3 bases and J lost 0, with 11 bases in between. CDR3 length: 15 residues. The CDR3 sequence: CASSISDRMNTEAFF. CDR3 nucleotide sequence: TGTGCCAGTAGTATTTCAGACAGGATGAACACTGAAGCTTTCTTT.

The DNA of the CDR3 is TGCGCCAGCCCGTTCGAGAGGGCATACAATGAGCAGTTCTTC. This gives the protein CASPFERAYNEQFF. J is TRBJ2-1 and V is TRBV23-1; D is possibly TRBD2 (5 bases). TRBV23-1 falls under the ORF class, with uncertain function. The CDR3 extends over 14 amino acids. The germline V and J ends were trimmed by 8 bases and 4 bases, with 15 bases remaining between them.

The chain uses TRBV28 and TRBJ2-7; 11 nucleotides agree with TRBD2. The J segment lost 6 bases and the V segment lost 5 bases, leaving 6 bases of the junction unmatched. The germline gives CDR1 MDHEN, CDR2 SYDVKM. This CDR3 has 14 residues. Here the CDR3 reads CASSTLAGVPEQYF. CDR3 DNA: TGTGCCAGCAGTACACTAGCGGGAGTACCCGAGCAGTACTTC.

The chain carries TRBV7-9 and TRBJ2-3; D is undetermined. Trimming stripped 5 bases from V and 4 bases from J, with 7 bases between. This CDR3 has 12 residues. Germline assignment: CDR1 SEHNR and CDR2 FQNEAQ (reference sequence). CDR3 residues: CASSPSADTQYF. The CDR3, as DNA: TGTGCCAGCAGCCCTTCCGCAGATACGCAGTATTTT.

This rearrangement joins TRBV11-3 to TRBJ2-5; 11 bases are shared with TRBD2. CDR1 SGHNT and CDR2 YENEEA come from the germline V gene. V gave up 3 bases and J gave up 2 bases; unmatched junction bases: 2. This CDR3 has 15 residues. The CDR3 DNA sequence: TGTGCCAGCAGCTTCAGACTAGCGGGACAAGAGACCCAGTACTTC. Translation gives CASSFRLAGQETQYF.

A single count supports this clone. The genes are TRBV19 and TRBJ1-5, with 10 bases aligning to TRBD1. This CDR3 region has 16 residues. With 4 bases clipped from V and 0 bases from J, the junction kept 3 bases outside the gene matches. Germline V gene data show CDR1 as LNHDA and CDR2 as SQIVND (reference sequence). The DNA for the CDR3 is TGTGCCAGTAGTACCCGACAGGGGGCTAGCAATCAGCCCCAGCATTTT. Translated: CASSTRQGASNQPQHF.

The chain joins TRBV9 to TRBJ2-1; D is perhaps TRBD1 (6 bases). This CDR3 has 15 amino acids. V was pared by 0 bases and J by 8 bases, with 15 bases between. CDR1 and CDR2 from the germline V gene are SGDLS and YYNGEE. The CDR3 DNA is TGTGCCAGCAGCGTAGCCCGAAACAGGGTTCATGAGCAGTTCTTC. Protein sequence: CASSVARNRVHEQFF.

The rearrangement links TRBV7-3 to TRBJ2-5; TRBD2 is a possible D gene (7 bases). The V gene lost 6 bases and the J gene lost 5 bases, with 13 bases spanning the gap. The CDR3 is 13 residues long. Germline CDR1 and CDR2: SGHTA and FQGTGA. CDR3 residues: CASSRRGGETQYF. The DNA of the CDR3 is TGTGCCAGCAGTCGAAGGGGGGGTGAGACCCAGTACTTC.

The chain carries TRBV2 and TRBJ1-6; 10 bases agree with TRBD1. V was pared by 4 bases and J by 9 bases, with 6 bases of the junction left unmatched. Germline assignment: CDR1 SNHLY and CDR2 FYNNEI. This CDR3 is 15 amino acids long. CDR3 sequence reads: CASSASGQGISPLHF. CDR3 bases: TGTGCCAGCAGTGCCTCGGGACAGGGGATTTCACCCCTCCACTTT.

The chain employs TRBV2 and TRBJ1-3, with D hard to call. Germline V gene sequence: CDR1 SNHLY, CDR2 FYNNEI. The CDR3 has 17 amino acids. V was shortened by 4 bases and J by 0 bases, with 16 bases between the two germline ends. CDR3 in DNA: TGTGCCAGCAGTGTTTTTCGAGTGATCGACTCTGGAAACACCATATATTTT. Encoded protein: CASSVFRVIDSGNTIYF.

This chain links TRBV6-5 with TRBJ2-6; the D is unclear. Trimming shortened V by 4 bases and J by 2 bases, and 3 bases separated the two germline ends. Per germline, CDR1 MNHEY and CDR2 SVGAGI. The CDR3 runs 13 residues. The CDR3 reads CASSFTGANVLTF. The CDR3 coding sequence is TGTGCCAGCAGTTTTACTGGGGCCAACGTCCTGACTTTC.

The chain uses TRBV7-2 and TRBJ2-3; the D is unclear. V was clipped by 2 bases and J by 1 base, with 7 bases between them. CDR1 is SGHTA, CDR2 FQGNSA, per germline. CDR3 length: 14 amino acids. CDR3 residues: CASSLTRGTDTQYF. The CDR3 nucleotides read TGTGCCAGCAGCTTAACCCGCGGCACAGATACGCAGTATTTT.

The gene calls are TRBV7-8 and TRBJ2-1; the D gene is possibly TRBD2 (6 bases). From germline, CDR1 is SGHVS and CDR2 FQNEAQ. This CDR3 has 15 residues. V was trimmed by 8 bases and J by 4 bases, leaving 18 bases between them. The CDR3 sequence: CASLRSSERYNEQFF. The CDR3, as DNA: TGTGCCAGCCTACGATCTAGCGAAAGATACAATGAGCAGTTCTTC.

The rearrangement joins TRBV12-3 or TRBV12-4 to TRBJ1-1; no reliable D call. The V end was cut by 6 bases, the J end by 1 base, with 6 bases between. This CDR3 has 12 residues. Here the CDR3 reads CASSYENTEAFF. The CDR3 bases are TGTGCCAGCAGCTACGAGAACACTGAAGCTTTCTTT.

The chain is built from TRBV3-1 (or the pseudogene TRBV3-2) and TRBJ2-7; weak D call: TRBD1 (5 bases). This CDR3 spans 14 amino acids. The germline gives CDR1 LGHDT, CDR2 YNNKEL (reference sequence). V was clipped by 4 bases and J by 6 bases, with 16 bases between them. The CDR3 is CASSPLGEFGEQYF. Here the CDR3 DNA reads TGTGCCAGCAGCCCCCTAGGGGAATTTGGCGAGCAGTACTTC.

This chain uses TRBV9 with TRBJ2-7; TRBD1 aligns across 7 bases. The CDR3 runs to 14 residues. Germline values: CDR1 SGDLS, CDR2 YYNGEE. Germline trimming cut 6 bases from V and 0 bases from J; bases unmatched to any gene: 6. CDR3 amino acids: CASKRDSLSYEQYF. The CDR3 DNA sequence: TGTGCCAGCAAAAGGGACAGCCTCTCCTACGAGCAGTACTTC.

CDR3 residues: CASSLGGTGRVLSNQPQHF. The CDR3 DNA is TGTGCCAGCAGCTTGGGGGGGACAGGGCGCGTCCTTAGCAATCAGCCCCAGCATTTT. This chain connects TRBV5-8 to TRBJ1-5, with 9 bases aligning to TRBD1. The V gene end was trimmed by 0 bases and the J gene end by 0 bases; junction bases not matched to a gene: 10. The CDR3 has 19 residues. Germline CDR1 SGHTS, CDR2 YDEGEE.

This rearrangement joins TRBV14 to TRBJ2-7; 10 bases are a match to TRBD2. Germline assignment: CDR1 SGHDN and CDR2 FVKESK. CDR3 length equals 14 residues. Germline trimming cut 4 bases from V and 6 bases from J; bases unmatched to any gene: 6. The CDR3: CASSPAGGPVEQYF. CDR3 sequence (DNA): TGTGCCAGCAGCCCAGCGGGAGGGCCGGTCGAGCAGTACTTC.

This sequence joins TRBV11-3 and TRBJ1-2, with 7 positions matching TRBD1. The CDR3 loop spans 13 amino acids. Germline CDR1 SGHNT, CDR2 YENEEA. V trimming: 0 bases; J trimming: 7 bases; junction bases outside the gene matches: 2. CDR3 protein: CASSLDAGGGYTF. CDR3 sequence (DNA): TGTGCCAGCAGCTTAGATGCAGGGGGTGGCTACACCTTC.

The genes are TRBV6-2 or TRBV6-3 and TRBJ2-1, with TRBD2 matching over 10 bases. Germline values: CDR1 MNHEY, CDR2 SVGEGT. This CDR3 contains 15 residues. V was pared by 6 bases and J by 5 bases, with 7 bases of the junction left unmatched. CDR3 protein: CASSYSGGTHNEQFF. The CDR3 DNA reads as TGTGCCAGCAGCTATAGCGGGGGGACCCACAATGAGCAGTTCTTC.

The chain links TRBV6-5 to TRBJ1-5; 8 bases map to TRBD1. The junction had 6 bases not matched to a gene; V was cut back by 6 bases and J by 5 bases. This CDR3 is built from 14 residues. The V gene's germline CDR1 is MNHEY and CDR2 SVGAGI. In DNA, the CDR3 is TGTGCCAGCAGCCTAGGACAGGGCCATCAGCCCCAGCATTTT. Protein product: CASSLGQGHQPQHF.

CDR3 sequence: CASSSPGAISGELFF. DNA of the CDR3: TGTGCCAGCAGCTCTCCGGGAGCGATTAGCGGGGAGCTGTTTTTT. The rearrangement uses TRBV7-3 and TRBJ2-2, with D possibly TRBD2 on 6 matching bases. V was pared by 4 bases and J by 7 bases, with 16 bases between. Germline lookup yields CDR1 SGHTA and CDR2 FQGTGA. The CDR3 is 15 residues long.

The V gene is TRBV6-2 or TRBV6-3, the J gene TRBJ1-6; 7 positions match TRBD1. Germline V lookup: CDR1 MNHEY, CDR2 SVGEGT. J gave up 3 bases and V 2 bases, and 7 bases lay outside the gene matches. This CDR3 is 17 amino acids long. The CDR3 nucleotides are TGTGCCAGCAGTTACCGGGGACAGATTAACTATAATTCACCCCTCCACTTT. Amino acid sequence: CASSYRGQINYNSPLHF.

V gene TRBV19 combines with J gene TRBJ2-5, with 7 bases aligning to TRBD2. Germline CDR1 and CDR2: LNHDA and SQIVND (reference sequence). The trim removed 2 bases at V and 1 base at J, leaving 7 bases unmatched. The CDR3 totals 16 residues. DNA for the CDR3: TGTGCCAGTAGTATACTAGGTGTAGCGGGCCAAGAGACCCAGTACTTC. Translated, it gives CASSILGVAGQETQYF.

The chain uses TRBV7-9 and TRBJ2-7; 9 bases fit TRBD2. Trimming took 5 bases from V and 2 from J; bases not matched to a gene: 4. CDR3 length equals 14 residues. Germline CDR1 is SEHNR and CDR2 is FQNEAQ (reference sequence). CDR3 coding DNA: TGTGCCAGCAGCGACAGCGGGGGGACCTACGAGCAGTACTTC. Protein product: CASSDSGGTYEQYF.